A selection of T cell receptor beta chains follows, all from one sample in a study of T cell repertoires in MIS-A myocarditis. Repertoires were generated with immunoSEQ multiplex PCR, while TCRdb's copy carries only in-frame clones and drops some. The sample includes about 6,000 clones, about four fifths of them seen just once. Sequenced sample: interventricular septum heart tissue obtained at autopsy. These receptors were obtained from a young man with fulminant myocarditis from multisystem inflammatory syndrome in adults (MIS-A) after COVID-19. Both conserved end residues are part of each CDR3. D genes are given only for firm matches. The size of a clone is reported for some rows only, either as once, few or many, or as a class for expanded clones.

>TRBV9|TRBD1|TRBJ1-6|few
TGTGCCAGCAGCGGGGGACAGGGGAAATCACCCCTCCACTTT
CASSGGQGKSPLHF
>TRBV2|TRBD1|TRBJ2-7|NA
TGTGCCAGCAGTGACGAACAGGGGTATGTTTACGAGCAGTACTTC
CASSDEQGYVYEQYF
>TRBV7-2|TRBD1|TRBJ2-7|NA
TGTGCCAGCAGCATCTACAGGGGTGGCTACGAGCAGTACTTC
CASSIYRGGYEQYF
>TRBV9|NA|TRBJ1-2|NA
TGTGCCAGCAGCGTAGACACGTCCTATGGCTACACCTTC
CASSVDTSYGYTF
>TRBV7-9|TRBD1|TRBJ1-6|NA
TGTGCCAGCAGCCCGACAGGGGGAATGAATCTAGTCCACTTT
CASSPTGGMNLVHF
>TRBV24-1|NA|TRBJ1-5|NA
TGTGCCACCAGTGACCCGGGACCGATAAATCAGCCCCAGCATTTT
CATSDPGPINQPQHF
>TRBV5-6|NA|TRBJ1-6|NA
TGTGCCAGCAGCTGGAATAATTCACCCCTCCACTTT
CASSWNNSPLHF
>TRBV5-4|NA|TRBJ2-7|once
TGTGCCAGCAGCTTGACAGGAGGCTACGAGCAGTACTTC
CASSLTGGYEQYF
>TRBV5-6|NA|TRBJ1-4|NA
TGTGCCAGCAGCTTGGGGCGGGAGACAGCAAATGAAAAACTGTTTTTT
CASSLGRETANEKLFF
>TRBV10-1|NA|TRBJ1-4|NA
TGCGCCAGCAGACTGCGGCGCCGGGGGGCGCCCACTAATGAAAAACTGTTTTTT
CASRLRRRGAPTNEKLFF
>TRBV29-1|NA|TRBJ1-2|NA
TGCAGCGTTTATCCGGATTCTAACTATGGCTACACCTTC
CSVYPDSNYGYTF
>TRBV10-3|TRBD1|TRBJ1-3|NA
TGTGCCATCAGTGAGCGGACAGGGGGCGGCACCATATATTTT
CAISERTGGGTIYF
>TRBV5-1|NA|TRBJ1-6|NA
TGCGCCAGCAGCTCGGGACCGTATAATTCACCCCTCCACTTT
CASSSGPYNSPLHF
>TRBV10-2|NA|TRBJ1-4|NA
TGCGCCAGCAGTGAGCCGACCCACCTCGGGGGAACAGGGGAAAAACTGTTTTTT
CASSEPTHLGGTGEKLFF
>TRBV7-2|TRBD2|TRBJ2-7|NA
TGTGCCAGCAGCTTAGCTCCGGGGGGCGAGCAGTACTTC
CASSLAPGGEQYF
>TRBV19|NA|TRBJ2-2|NA
TGTGCCAGTGTGGACTCGGTCGGCACCGGGGAGCTGTTTTTT
CASVDSVGTGELFF
>TRBV5-1|TRBD1|TRBJ1-2|NA
TGCGCCAGCAGCGGACAGGGAATAGGCTACACCTTC
CASSGQGIGYTF
>TRBV24-1|TRBD2|TRBJ2-2|few
TGTGCCACCAGTGATTTGGATCGGACTAGCGGGAGTGACACCGGGGAGCTGTTTTTT
CATSDLDRTSGSDTGELFF
>TRBV9|NA|TRBJ2-4|NA
TGTGCCAGCAGCGCGGAGGGCTATAACATTCAGTACTTC
CASSAEGYNIQYF
>TRBV2|TRBD1|TRBJ2-7|once
TGTGCCAGCCGGCGCACGGGGACAGGGCTGCCCTACGAGCAGTACTTC
CASRRTGTGLPYEQYF
>TRBV5-6|NA|TRBJ1-2|NA
TGTGCCAGCAGCTTGCATACAGACTATGGCTACACCTTC
CASSLHTDYGYTF
>TRBV7-9|TRBD1|TRBJ1-2|NA
TGTGCCAGCAGCTCAAAAATACAGGGGGTTAGCTATGGCTACACCTTC
CASSSKIQGVSYGYTF
>TRBV28|NA|TRBJ2-3|NA
TGTGCCAGCAGTTTAACTGGGGGGTCGGACACGCAGTATTTT
CASSLTGGSDTQYF
>TRBV28|TRBD2|TRBJ2-7|NA
TGTGCCTCCGGGGGACTAGCGGTCTCTGAGCAGTACTTC
CASGGLAVSEQYF
>TRBV28|NA|TRBJ2-5|NA
TGTGCCAGCAGTGGGGACATACACCAAGAGACCCAGTACTTC
CASSGDIHQETQYF
>TRBV15|TRBD1|TRBJ2-2|once
TGTGCCACCAGCAAGATAACAGGGGCCACCGGGGAGCTGTTTTTT
CATSKITGATGELFF
>TRBV7-3|TRBD2|TRBJ2-1|NA
TGTGCCAGCAGCTTAAGTAGCGGGATCAACAATGAGCAGTTCTTC
CASSLSSGINNEQFF
>TRBV19|NA|TRBJ1-6|NA
TGTGCCAGTAGACAACAGGGAGTTATAGGGAATTCACCCCTCCACTTT
CASRQQGVIGNSPLHF
>TRBV4-3|NA|TRBJ2-1|NA
TGCGCCAGCAGCCCCCTAGCCAGCAATGAGCAGTTCTTC
CASSPLASNEQFF
>TRBV25-1|NA|TRBJ2-1|NA
TGTGCCAGCAGTGCCTCAAGGTCCAATGAGCAGTTCTTC
CASSASRSNEQFF
>TRBV19|TRBD1|TRBJ2-5|NA
TGTGCCAGTAGTCAGGGACAGGGGGCCCTGCGGGAGACCCAGTACTTC
CASSQGQGALRETQYF
>TRBV4-2|NA|TRBJ1-1|NA
TGTGCCAGCAGCCAAGCACAGGAGGATTACACTGAAGCTTTCTTT
CASSQAQEDYTEAFF
>TRBV7-9|NA|TRBJ2-5|once
TGTGCCAGCAGCCCCCCGGACGGGTGGGAGACCCAGTACTTC
CASSPPDGWETQYF
>TRBV5-6|NA|TRBJ2-7|NA
TGTGCCAGCAGCCACCGGGCAGGGAAGTACTACGAGCAGTACTTC
CASSHRAGKYYEQYF
>TRBV6-2/TRBV6-3|NA|TRBJ1-4|NA
TGTGCCAGCAGTTACTCGACGGCAGCTACTAATGAAAAACTGTTTTTT
CASSYSTAATNEKLFF
>TRBV4-3|NA|TRBJ2-1|once
TGCGCCAGCAGCCAAGCACCGGGTCGACCTACGACCAATGAGCAGTTCTTC
CASSQAPGRPTTNEQFF